Shown below are 20 T cell receptor beta chains from a single sample sequenced in a study of neurological immune-mediated disorders (dated by TCRdb to between 2019 and 2020). Preparation of the library involved 5' RACE. The sequencing machine was an Illumina HiSeq 2500. The public reads were reanalyzed by TCRdb: fastp trimming at Q25, MiXCR alignment, in-frame beta chains only. Entries that share a CDR3 protein sequence are merged under the most common genes and DNA. Here the sample has about 70,000 distinct CDR3 sequences; approximately 3.4% occur a single time. About 5.5% of the sample belongs to the ten largest clones. Sequenced input: PBMCs. The receptor source for this set is a woman in her fifties or sixties with multiple sclerosis.

This clonotype has ten or more counts. J is TRBJ2-7 and V is TRBV6-2 or TRBV6-3, with 7 bases that match TRBD2. Germline trimming cut 6 bases from V and 6 bases from J; bases unmatched to any gene: 17. Germline CDR1 reads MNHEY; CDR2 reads SVGEGT. This CDR3 region has 16 residues. CDR3 sequence: CASSLNLPGLQFEQYF. The CDR3 DNA reads as TGTGCCAGCAGCTTAAACCTCCCGGGACTACAATTCGAGCAGTACTTC.

This clonotype was counted once. Because the CDR3 is missing its conserved closing phenylalanine or tryptophan, this is likely a read error. This chain joins TRBV7-2 and TRBJ2-1; D not certain. The CDR3 consists of 14 residues. Germline values: CDR1 SGHTA, CDR2 FQGNSA. V was clipped by 5 bases and J by 7 bases, with 15 bases between them. CDR3 in DNA: TGTGCCAGCAGCATCGTGATAGGTACGAATGAGCAGTTCATC. Its protein is CASSIVIGTNEQFI.

This clonotype showed up many times. J is TRBJ2-3 and V is TRBV7-2, with TRBD2 matching over 12 bases. The germline gives CDR1 SGHTA, CDR2 FQGNSA. The CDR3 sequence is 18 residues long. Germline trimming cut 5 bases from V and 3 bases from J; bases unmatched to any gene: 12. CDR3 in amino acids: CASSTAPGTSGLTDTQYF. CDR3 sequence (DNA): TGTGCCAGCAGCACCGCACCCGGGACTAGCGGGTTGACAGATACGCAGTATTTT.

Many counts were recorded for this clonotype. The chain is built from TRBV7-9 and TRBJ2-7; TRBD1 might be the D (7 bases). Germline V gene lookup returns CDR1 SEHNR and CDR2 FQNEAQ (reference sequence). The CDR3 covers 14 residues. V shed 5 bases and J shed 6 bases, with 17 bases lying between them. The CDR3 DNA is TGTGCCAGCAGCAGGGGGGAGACAGGGAGCGAGCAGTACGTC. Protein: CASSRGETGSEQYV.

At least ten counts were recorded for this clonotype. V gene TRBV6-2 or TRBV6-3 combines with J gene TRBJ2-3; TRBD2 might be the D (6 bases). This CDR3 has 17 amino acids. Germline V gene data show CDR1 as MNHEY and CDR2 as SVGEGT. V was cut by 5 bases and J by 0 bases, with 18 bases left in between. CDR3 nucleotide sequence: TGTGCCAGCAGTACCACGTCGGGAGACCCTAGCACAGATACGCAGTATTTT. As protein: CASSTTSGDPSTDTQYF.

This clonotype was seen ten or more times. The chain has TRBV20-1 and TRBJ2-2; D gene unclear. The V gene lost 0 bases and the J gene lost 5 bases, with 13 bases spanning the gap. CDR3 length equals 15 residues. Germline CDR1 is DFQATT and CDR2 is SNEGSKA (reference sequence). CDR3 amino acids: CSARDPVALTGELFF. CDR3 nucleotide sequence: TGCAGTGCTAGAGATCCCGTTGCATTAACCGGGGAGCTGTTTTTT.

This clonotype was recorded at least ten times. The rearrangement uses TRBV5-1 and TRBJ1-2; 7 bases are shared with TRBD1. Germline trimming cut 5 bases from V and 0 bases from J; bases unmatched to any gene: 4. Per the germline V gene, CDR1 is SGHRS and CDR2 is YFSETQ. The CDR3 spans 14 residues. CDR3 sequence reads: CASRRGQTNYGYTF. DNA for the CDR3: TGCGCCAGCAGACGGGGACAGACTAACTATGGCTACACCTTC. The full variable domain, rest sourced from reference TRBV5-1 and TRBJ1-2, is KAGVTQTPRYLIKTRGQQVTLSCSPISGHRSVSWYQQTPGQGLQFLFEYFSETQRNKGNFPGRFSGRQFSNSRSEMNVSTLELGDSALYLCASRRGQTNYGYTFGSGTRLTVV.

This clonotype was seen ten or more times. J is TRBJ2-3 and V is TRBV6-6; D might be TRBD1 or TRBD2, each matching 5 bases. Trimming took off 2 bases at V and 5 bases at J, with 14 bases between the two ends. Germline V gene sequence: CDR1 MNHNY, CDR2 SVGAGI (reference sequence). The CDR3 runs 15 residues. Here the CDR3 reads CASSYRGARVDTQYF. The DNA of the CDR3 is TGTGCCAGCAGTTACAGAGGGGCACGGGTAGATACGCAGTATTTT.

This clonotype occurred many times. The DNA of the CDR3 is TGTGCCAGCAGCCGGGGGGACAAAGCTCGGGAGACCCAGTACTTC. Translation gives CASSRGDKARETQYF. This chain uses TRBV7-9 with TRBJ2-5, with a weak D call TRBD2 (7 bases). V lost 5 bases, J lost 5 bases, and 18 bases lay in between. Germline V gene sequence: CDR1 SEHNR, CDR2 FQNEAQ (reference sequence). This CDR3 is 15 amino acids long.

This clonotype was seen ten or more times. The V and J genes are TRBV20-1 and TRBJ1-6; 10 bases fit TRBD1. Trimming took 1 base from V and 0 from J; bases not matched to a gene: 3. The V gene's germline CDR1 is DFQATT and CDR2 SNEGSKA (reference sequence). The CDR3 runs to 17 residues. The CDR3 sequence: CSARGQGASSYNSPLHF. CDR3 coding DNA: TGCAGTGCTAGAGGACAGGGGGCGAGCTCCTATAATTCACCCCTCCACTTT.

In this sample, this clonotype turned up many times. J is TRBJ1-2 and V is TRBV25-1; perhaps TRBD1 as D (5 bases). Looked up from germline, CDR1 is MGHDK and CDR2 is SYGVNS. The CDR3 has 13 amino acids. Trimming stripped 3 bases from V and 4 bases from J, with 9 bases between. The CDR3, as DNA: TGTGCCAGCAGTGACAGGGTCGGCTATGGCTACACCTTC. Residues: CASSDRVGYGYTF.

This clonotype was observed many times. The chain's CDR3 is CASRDRDAYNSPLHF. The DNA of the CDR3 is TGTGCCAGCAGGGACAGGGATGCCTATAATTCACCCCTCCACTTT. The rearrangement uses TRBV5-6 and TRBJ1-6; 8 bases line up with TRBD1. This CDR3 comprises 15 residues. Losses at the gene ends were 5 bases for V and 2 bases for J; bases not matched to a gene: 3. Germline V gene sequence: CDR1 SGHDT, CDR2 YYEEEE.

This clonotype was counted at least ten times. This sequence joins TRBV6-5 and TRBJ1-2, with a weak D call TRBD1 (5 bases). Germline CDR1 reads MNHEY; CDR2 reads SVGAGI. Between the trimmed V and J ends, which lost 5 bases and 3 bases, there was a span of 10 bases. This CDR3 has 13 amino acids. CDR3: CASSRTRDYGYTF. As DNA, the CDR3 is TGTGCCAGCAGTCGGACCAGGGACTATGGCTACACCTTC.

This clonotype was observed at least ten times. The chain couples TRBV18 to TRBJ2-7; D gene unclear. The CDR3 runs 15 residues. Germline lookup yields CDR1 KGHSH and CDR2 LQKENI. V was cut by 0 bases and J by 5 bases, with 14 bases left in between. DNA for the CDR3: TGTGCCAGCTCACCACCGATTCAGGTCTCAAACGAGCAGTACTTC. Its protein is CASSPPIQVSNEQYF.

This clonotype was seen ten or more times. CDR3: CSAPGSGPSYEQYV. CDR3 sequence (DNA): TGCAGTGCCCCGGGGTCGGGTCCCTCCTACGAGCAGTACGTC. The chain couples TRBV20-1 to TRBJ2-7; D perhaps matches TRBD2 (5 bases). There are 14 residues in the CDR3. Trimming left V 6 bases short and J 0 bases short, with 15 bases between. Germline CDR1 and CDR2: DFQATT and SNEGSKA (reference sequence).

This clonotype was detected ten times or more. The V call is TRBV5-1, the J call TRBJ2-3; 13 nucleotides match TRBD2. The germline V gene has CDR1 SGHRS and CDR2 YFSETQ. This CDR3 is built from 16 residues. The trim removed 3 bases at V and 1 base at J, leaving 2 bases unmatched. In DNA form, the CDR3 reads TGCGCCAGCAGCTGGGGGACTAGCGGGGGCACAGATACGCAGTATTTT. This sequence encodes CASSWGTSGGTDTQYF.

This clonotype has a count of ten or more. The V call is TRBV15, the J call TRBJ2-2; D is possibly TRBD2 (6 bases). Trimming shortened V by 0 bases and J by 4 bases, and 9 bases separated the two germline ends. In germline, CDR1 is LNHNV, CDR2 YYDKDF (reference sequence). The CDR3 length is 15 residues. The CDR3 nucleotides read TGTGCCACCAGCAGAGAGCCGGGGGTCACCGGGGAGCTGTTTTTT. It codes for CATSREPGVTGELFF.

This clonotype was counted many times. The chain recombines TRBV6-5 with TRBJ2-3; 9 bases are a match to TRBD2. V lost 6 bases and J lost 5; bases outside the gene matches: 12. The CDR3 is 16 residues long. Germline CDR1 MNHEY, CDR2 SVGAGI. CDR3 loop: CASRNVAGAGLDTQYF. The CDR3 nucleotides read TGTGCCAGCAGAAACGTAGCGGGGGCCGGGCTAGATACGCAGTATTTT.

This clonotype was counted ten times or more. The genes are TRBV7-2 and TRBJ1-5; TRBD1 is a possible D gene (6 bases). The germline V gene encodes CDR1 SGHTA and CDR2 FQGNSA. The V end lost 5 bases, the J end lost 2 bases, and 10 bases lay between the germline ends. The CDR3 loop spans 14 amino acids. The DNA for the CDR3 is TGTGCCAGCAGCACACAGGGAGGCAATCAGCCCCAGCATTTT. It codes for CASSTQGGNQPQHF.

The sample holds many counts of this clonotype. V gene TRBV5-6 combines with J gene TRBJ1-2; maybe TRBD1 (5 bases). The CDR3 totals 15 residues. Trimming cost V 0 bases and J 1 base, with 10 bases left between them. Germline assignment: CDR1 SGHDT and CDR2 YYEEEE. Here the CDR3 reads CASSLGQLHNYGYTF. DNA for the CDR3: TGTGCCAGCAGCTTGGGACAGCTTCATAACTATGGCTACACCTTC.